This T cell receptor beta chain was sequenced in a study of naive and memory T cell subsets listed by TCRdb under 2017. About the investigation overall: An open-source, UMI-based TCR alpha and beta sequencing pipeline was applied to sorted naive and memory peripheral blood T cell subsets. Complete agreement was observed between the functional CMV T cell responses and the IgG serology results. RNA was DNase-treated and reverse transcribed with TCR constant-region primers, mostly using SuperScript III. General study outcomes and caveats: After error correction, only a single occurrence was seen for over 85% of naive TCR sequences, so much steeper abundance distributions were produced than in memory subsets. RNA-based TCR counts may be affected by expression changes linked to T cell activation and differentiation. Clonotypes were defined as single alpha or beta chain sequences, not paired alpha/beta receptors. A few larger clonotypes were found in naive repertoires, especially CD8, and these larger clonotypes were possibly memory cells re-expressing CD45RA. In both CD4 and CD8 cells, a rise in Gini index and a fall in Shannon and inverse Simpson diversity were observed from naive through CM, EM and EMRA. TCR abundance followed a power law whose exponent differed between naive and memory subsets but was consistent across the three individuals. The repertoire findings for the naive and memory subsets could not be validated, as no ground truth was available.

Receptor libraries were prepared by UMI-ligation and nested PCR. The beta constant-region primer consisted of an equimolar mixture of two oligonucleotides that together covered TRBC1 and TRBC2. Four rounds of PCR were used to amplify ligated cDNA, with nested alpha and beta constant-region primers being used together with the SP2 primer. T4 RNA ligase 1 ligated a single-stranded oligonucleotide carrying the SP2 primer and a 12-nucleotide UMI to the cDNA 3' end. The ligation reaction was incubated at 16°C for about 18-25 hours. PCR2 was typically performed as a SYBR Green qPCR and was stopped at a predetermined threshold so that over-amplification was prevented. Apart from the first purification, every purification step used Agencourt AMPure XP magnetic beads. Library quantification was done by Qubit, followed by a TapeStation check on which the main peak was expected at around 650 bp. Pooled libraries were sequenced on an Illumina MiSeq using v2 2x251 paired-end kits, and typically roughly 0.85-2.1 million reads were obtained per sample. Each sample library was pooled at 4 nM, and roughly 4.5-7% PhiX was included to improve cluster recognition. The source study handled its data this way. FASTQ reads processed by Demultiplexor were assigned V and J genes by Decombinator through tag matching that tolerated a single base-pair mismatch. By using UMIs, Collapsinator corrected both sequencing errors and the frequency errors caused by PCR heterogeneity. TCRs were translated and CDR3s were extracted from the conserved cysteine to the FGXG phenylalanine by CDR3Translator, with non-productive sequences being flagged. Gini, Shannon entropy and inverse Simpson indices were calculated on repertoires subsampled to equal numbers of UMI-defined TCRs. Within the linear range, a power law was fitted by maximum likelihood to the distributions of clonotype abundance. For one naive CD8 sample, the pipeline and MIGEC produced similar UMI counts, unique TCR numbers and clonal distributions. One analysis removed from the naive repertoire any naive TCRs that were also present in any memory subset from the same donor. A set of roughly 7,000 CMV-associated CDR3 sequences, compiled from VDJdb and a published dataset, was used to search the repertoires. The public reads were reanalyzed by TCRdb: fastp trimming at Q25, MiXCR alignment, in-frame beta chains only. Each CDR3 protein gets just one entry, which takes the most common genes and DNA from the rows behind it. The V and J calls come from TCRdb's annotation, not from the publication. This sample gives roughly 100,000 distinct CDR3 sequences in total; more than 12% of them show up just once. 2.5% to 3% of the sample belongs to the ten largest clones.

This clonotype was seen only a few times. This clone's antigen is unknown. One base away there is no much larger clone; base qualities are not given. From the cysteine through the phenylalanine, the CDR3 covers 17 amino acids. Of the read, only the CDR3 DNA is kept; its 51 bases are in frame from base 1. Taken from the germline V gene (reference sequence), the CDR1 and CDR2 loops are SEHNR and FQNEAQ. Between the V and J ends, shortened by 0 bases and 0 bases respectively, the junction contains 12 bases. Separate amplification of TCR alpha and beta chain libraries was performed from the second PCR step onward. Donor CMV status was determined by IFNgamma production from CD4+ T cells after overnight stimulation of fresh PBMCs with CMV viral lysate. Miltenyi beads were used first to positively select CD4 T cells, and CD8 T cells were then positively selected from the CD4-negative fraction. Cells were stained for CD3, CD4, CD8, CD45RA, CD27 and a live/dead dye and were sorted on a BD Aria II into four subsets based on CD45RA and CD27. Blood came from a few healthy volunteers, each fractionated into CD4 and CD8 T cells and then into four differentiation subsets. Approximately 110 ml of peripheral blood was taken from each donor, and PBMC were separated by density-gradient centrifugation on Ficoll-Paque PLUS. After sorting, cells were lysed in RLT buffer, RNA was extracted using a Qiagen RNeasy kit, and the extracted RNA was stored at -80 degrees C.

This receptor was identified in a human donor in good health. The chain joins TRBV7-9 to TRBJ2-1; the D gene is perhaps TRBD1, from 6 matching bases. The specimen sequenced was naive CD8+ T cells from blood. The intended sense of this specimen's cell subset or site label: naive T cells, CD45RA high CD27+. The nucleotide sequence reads TGTGCCAGCAGCTTAGCGCTGGGGGCTCCCTCCTACAATGAGCAGTTCTTC. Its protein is CASSLALGAPSYNEQFF.